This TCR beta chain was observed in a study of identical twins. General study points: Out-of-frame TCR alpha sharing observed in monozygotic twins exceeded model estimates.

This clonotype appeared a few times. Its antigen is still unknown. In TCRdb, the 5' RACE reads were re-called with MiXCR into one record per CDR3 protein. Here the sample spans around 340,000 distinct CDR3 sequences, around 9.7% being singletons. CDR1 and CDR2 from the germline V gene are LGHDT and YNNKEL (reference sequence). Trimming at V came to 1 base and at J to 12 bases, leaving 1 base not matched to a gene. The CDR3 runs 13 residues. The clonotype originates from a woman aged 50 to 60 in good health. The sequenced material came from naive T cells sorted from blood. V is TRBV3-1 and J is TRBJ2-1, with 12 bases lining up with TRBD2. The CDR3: CASSQVLAGGQFF. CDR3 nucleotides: TGTGCCAGCAGCCAAGTACTAGCGGGAGGGCAGTTCTTC.